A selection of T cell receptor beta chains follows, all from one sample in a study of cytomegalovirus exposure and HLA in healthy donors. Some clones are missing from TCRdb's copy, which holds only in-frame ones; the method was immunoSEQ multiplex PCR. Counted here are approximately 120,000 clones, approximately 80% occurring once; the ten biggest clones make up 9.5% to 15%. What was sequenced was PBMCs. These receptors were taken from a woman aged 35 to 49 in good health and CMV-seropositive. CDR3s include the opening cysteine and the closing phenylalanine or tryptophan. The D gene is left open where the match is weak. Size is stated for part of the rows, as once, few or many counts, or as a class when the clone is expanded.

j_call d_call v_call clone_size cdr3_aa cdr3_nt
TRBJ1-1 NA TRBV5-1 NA CASSPATVGRGSTEAFF TGCGCCAGCAGCCCCGCCACCGTCGGACGGGGAAGCACTGAAGCTTTCTTT
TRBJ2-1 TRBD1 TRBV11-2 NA CASRQTGDEQFF TGTGCCAGCAGACAAACAGGGGATGAGCAGTTCTTC
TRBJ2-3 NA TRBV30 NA CAWSVKDTQYF TGTGCCTGGAGTGTTAAAGATACGCAGTATTTT
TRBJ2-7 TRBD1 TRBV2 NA CASASGQGGNEQYF TGTGCCAGTGCTTCGGGACAGGGTGGCAACGAGCAGTACTTC
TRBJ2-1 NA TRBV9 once CASSEEGRSYNEQFF TGTGCCAGTTCGGAAGAAGGGAGGTCCTACAATGAGCAGTTCTTC
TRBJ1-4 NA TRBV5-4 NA CASSGGTRERKLFF TGTGCCAGCAGCGGGGGGACCAGGGAACGGAAACTGTTTTTT
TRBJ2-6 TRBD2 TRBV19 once CASSPLGGTGANVLTF TGTGCCAGTAGTCCGTTGGGGGGGACTGGGGCCAACGTCCTGACTTTC
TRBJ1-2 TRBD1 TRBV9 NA CASSTRDRLLANYGYTF TGTGCCAGCAGCACCCGGGACAGACTCCTAGCTAACTATGGCTACACCTTC
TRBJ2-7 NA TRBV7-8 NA CASSLGGSEEEYF TGTGCCAGCAGCTTAGGAGGGTCAGAAGAAGAGTACTTC
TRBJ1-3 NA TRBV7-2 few CASSFSLTGRLGNTIYF TGTGCCAGCAGCTTCAGTCTGACCGGGAGGTTGGGAAACACCATATATTTT
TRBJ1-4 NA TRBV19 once CASSIEGFSNEKLFF TGTGCCAGTAGTATAGAGGGCTTTTCTAATGAAAAACTGTTTTTT